This TCR beta chain derives from a study of T-cell memory formation after mild COVID-19. Study-level results: CD4/CD8 balance held among clones contracting day 15 to 85, and later expanders leaned CD4+. Pre-infection memory harbored some responding clones, suggesting cross-reactive memory joined.

This clonotype was seen a few times. Its antigen is still unknown. The CDR3 is made up of 19 amino acids. The germline V gene has CDR1 SGHAT and CDR2 FQNNGV. Trimming removed 4 bases at V and 2 bases at J, with 27 bases between. TCRdb reanalysed the 5' RACE reads using MiXCR and keeps one entry per CDR3 protein. This sample carries under 450,000 distinct CDR3 sequences, approximately 22% of them seen once, and the ten largest clones take 20% to 25%. Specimen: PBMCs or a T cell subset sorted from them (not recorded which). This receptor was obtained from a man aged 18 to 35 who had mild COVID-19 (a few samples of this study predate the infection). Cell type and time point are not known. V is TRBV11-2 and J is TRBJ2-7, with D perhaps matching TRBD2 (5 bases). Here the CDR3 DNA reads TGTGCCAGCAGCTCCCCCCAGCATTATTCGGGAAGACGGACCTACGAGCAGTACTTC. Amino acids: CASSSPQHYSGRRTYEQYF.